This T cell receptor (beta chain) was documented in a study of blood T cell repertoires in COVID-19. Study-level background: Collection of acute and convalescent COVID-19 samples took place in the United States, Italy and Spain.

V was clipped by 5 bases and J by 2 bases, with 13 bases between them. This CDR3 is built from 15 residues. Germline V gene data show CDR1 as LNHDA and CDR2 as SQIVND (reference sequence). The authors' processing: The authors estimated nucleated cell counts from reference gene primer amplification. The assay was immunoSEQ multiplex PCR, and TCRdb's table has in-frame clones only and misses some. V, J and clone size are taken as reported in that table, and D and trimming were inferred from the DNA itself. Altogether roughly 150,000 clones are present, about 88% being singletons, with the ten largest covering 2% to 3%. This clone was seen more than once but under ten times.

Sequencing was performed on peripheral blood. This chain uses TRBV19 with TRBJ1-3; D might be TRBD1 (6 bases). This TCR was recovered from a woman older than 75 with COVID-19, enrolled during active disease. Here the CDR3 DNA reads TGTGCCAGTAGTTCATGGACAGAAGCTGGAAACACCATATATTTT. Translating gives CASSSWTEAGNTIYF.